The rows below give T cell receptor beta chains drawn from one sample of a study of a mutant IDH1 vaccine in newly diagnosed glioma. Which antigens these TCRs recognize remains unknown. This table comes from immunoSEQ multiplex PCR, and its TCRdb copy is limited to in-frame clones, with some not included. This sample has about 60,000 clones, with under 90% found just once. Sequenced here: PBMCs, sampled from a glioma patient whose treatment included an IDH1 peptide vaccine. The receptors originated from a woman aged 45 to 65 with glioma. CDR3s include the opening cysteine and the closing phenylalanine or tryptophan. The D gene is left open where the match is weak. The size field is filled for only some rows; it gives once, few, many or a size class.

DNA	CDR3	D	J	length	V	size
TGTGCCAGTAGTCCTGGGGGTCGGAACACTGAAGCTTTCTTT	CASSPGGRNTEAFF	NA	TRBJ1-1	14	TRBV19	NA
TGTGCCAGCAGCTCCCGGGACAGGGGGACGCGGTACAACTATGGCTACACCTTC	CASSSRDRGTRYNYGYTF	TRBD1	TRBJ1-2	18	TRBV7-2	few
TGTGCCAGCAGCTATGGGACGTTTACTGAAGCTTTCTTT	CASSYGTFTEAFF	NA	TRBJ1-1	13	TRBV7-3	once
TGTGCCACCAGCAAAGAGTCAGGTCGCAATCAGCCCCAGCATTTT	CATSKESGRNQPQHF	NA	TRBJ1-5	15	TRBV15	NA
TGTGCCAGCAGACGGTCAACTAATGAAAAACTGTTTTTT	CASRRSTNEKLFF	NA	TRBJ1-4	13	TRBV6-5	NA
TGTGCCAGCAGCTTAGCGGGTGGGGATACGCAGTATTTT	CASSLAGGDTQYF	NA	TRBJ2-3	13	TRBV5-4	NA
TGCGCCAGCAGCCCTGGGGTGTTACTAGCGAGAGACGGAGAAACCCAGTACTTC	CASSPGVLLARDGETQYF	TRBD2	TRBJ2-5	18	TRBV5-1	once
TGTGCCAGCAGCGCCCTGGGGGGGAAGAACACTGAAGCTTTCTTT	CASSALGGKNTEAFF	NA	TRBJ1-1	15	TRBV6-6	NA
TGTGCCAGCAGTGTTAGCGAAAAACTGTTTTTT	CASSVSEKLFF	NA	TRBJ1-4	11	TRBV2	NA
TGTGCCAGCAGTTTAAACAGGGACGGATATGGCTACACCTTC	CASSLNRDGYGYTF	NA	TRBJ1-2	14	TRBV27	NA
TGCGCCAGCAGCCAAGGCAACCAAGAGACCCAGTACTTC	CASSQGNQETQYF	NA	TRBJ2-5	13	TRBV4-3	NA
TGTGCCAGCAGTTTATCGACAGCTTTCTCTGGAAACACCATATATTTT	CASSLSTAFSGNTIYF	NA	TRBJ1-3	16	TRBV28	NA
TGTGCCAGCAGTCCCAGACAGGGGAAGGGGGAGACCCAGTACTTC	CASSPRQGKGETQYF	TRBD1	TRBJ2-5	15	TRBV27	NA
TGTGCCAGCAGTTACGGACAGGGGAACTATGGCTACACCTTC	CASSYGQGNYGYTF	TRBD1	TRBJ1-2	14	TRBV6-6	few
TGTGCCAGCTCAGGGTTCCGAGAAGCGAACACTGAAGCTTTCTTT	CASSGFREANTEAFF	NA	TRBJ1-1	15	TRBV18	NA
TGTGCCAGCAGACGACACACGGCCTCCTACGAGCAGTACTTC	CASRRHTASYEQYF	NA	TRBJ2-7	14	TRBV6-4	NA
TGTGCCAGCAGCTTGGCCACAGGGGGAACTGAAGCTTTCTTT	CASSLATGGTEAFF	TRBD1	TRBJ1-1	14	TRBV5-4	NA
TGCAGCGTTGAAGATAACAGCGGGGGGCCTAACAATGAGCAGTTCTTC	CSVEDNSGGPNNEQFF	TRBD2	TRBJ2-1	16	TRBV29-1	NA
TGCGCCAGCAGCTCCGGACGGGAAGGAAACACCATATATTTT	CASSSGREGNTIYF	NA	TRBJ1-3	14	TRBV5-1	NA
TGTGCCAGAAGCTTAGCGGCGGGGGGGACCTACGAGCAGTACTTC	CARSLAAGGTYEQYF	NA	TRBJ2-7	15	TRBV7-5	NA
TGTGCCAGCAGCCCATGGCACGGGGGTAGCTCCTACGAGCAGTACTTC	CASSPWHGGSSYEQYF	NA	TRBJ2-7	16	TRBV7-2	NA
TGTGCCAGCAGCTTAGCGCCAGGACAAGTTGGGACCCAGTACTTC	CASSLAPGQVGTQYF	NA	TRBJ2-5	15	TRBV7-6	NA
TGTGCCAGCACCCTAGGGGCAGGGCTATCTTTTTCGCCCCAGCATTTT	CASTLGAGLSFSPQHF	NA	TRBJ1-5	16	TRBV28	NA
TGCGCCAGCAGCTTGGAGGCCACAGGCTATGGCTACACCTTC	CASSLEATGYGYTF	NA	TRBJ1-2	14	TRBV5-1	NA
TGTGCCAGCAGTCAGGGACAGACCTTCTACAATGAGCAGTTCTTC	CASSQGQTFYNEQFF	TRBD1	TRBJ2-1	15	TRBV6-5	NA
TGTGCCAGCAGCCCCGACAGGGGGCAGAATCAGCCCCAGCATTTT	CASSPDRGQNQPQHF	TRBD1	TRBJ1-5	15	TRBV5-4	NA
TGTGCCAGCAGCTTCGGGACAGGGAATGGCTACACCTTC	CASSFGTGNGYTF	TRBD1	TRBJ1-2	13	TRBV13	NA
TGTGCCAGCACCTTCAACAGCAATCAGCCCCAGCATTTT	CASTFNSNQPQHF	NA	TRBJ1-5	13	TRBV6-6	NA
TGTGCCAGCGGCCGGGACAGGGTGTCTGAAGCTTTCTTT	CASGRDRVSEAFF	TRBD1	TRBJ1-1	13	TRBV5-4	NA
TGTGCTAGTGGTACTCCGAAGCAGCCCCAGCATTTT	CASGTPKQPQHF	NA	TRBJ1-5	12	TRBV12-5	NA
TGTGCCAGCAGCGTTTCTAGCGGGAGCTCCTACAATGAGCAGTTCTTC	CASSVSSGSSYNEQFF	TRBD2	TRBJ2-1	16	TRBV9	NA
TGTGCCAGCAGCTTTCGCGGGGACTCCGGGCCCTACGAGCAGTACTTC	CASSFRGDSGPYEQYF	NA	TRBJ2-7	16	TRBV7-2	few
TGTGCCACCTCGAAGAGACAGTCCTACGAGCAGTACTTC	CATSKRQSYEQYF	NA	TRBJ2-7	13	TRBV2	few
TGTGCCAGCAGCATCGGGGACGGAACGTCCTATGGCTACACCTTC	CASSIGDGTSYGYTF	NA	TRBJ1-2	15	TRBV5-5	NA
TGTGCCAGCAGTGAGATGGGCATTAGCAATCAGCCCCAGCATTTT	CASSEMGISNQPQHF	NA	TRBJ1-5	15	TRBV6-1	NA
TGTGCCACCAGCAGAGGAACTGGTAGGGACACTGAAGCTTTCTTT	CATSRGTGRDTEAFF	NA	TRBJ1-1	15	TRBV15	NA
TGTGCCAGCCACTACGATTGGAGGGGGGCTTACGAGCAGTACTTC	CASHYDWRGAYEQYF	NA	TRBJ2-7	15	TRBV6-1	once
TGTGCCAGCAGCTTTTCACTGCTCGGGACAGGGGTGGAGACCCAGTACTTC	CASSFSLLGTGVETQYF	TRBD1	TRBJ2-5	17	TRBV7-2	NA
TGTGCCAGCAGCTTAGGGACTCTGTCCACTGAAGCTTTCTTT	CASSLGTLSTEAFF	NA	TRBJ1-1	14	TRBV7-6	few
TGTGCCAGCACCCAGACTAGCGGGGGATACGAGCAGTACTTC	CASTQTSGGYEQYF	TRBD2	TRBJ2-7	14	TRBV7-2	NA
TGTGCCAGCAGCTTAGGAGCAGGGGGGGGATATGGCTACACCTTC	CASSLGAGGGYGYTF	TRBD1	TRBJ1-2	15	TRBV13	NA
TGTGCCAGCAGTTCGGGGAATCTAAACGGGGAGCAGTACTTC	CASSSGNLNGEQYF	NA	TRBJ2-7	14	TRBV6-5	NA
TGCGCCAGCAGCTTGGAGGGACAGCACAATGAGCAGTTCTTC	CASSLEGQHNEQFF	TRBD1	TRBJ2-1	14	TRBV5-1	NA
TGTGCCAGTAAGAACCGGGACAGGGGAAGAACTGAAGCTTTCTTT	CASKNRDRGRTEAFF	TRBD1	TRBJ1-1	15	TRBV19	NA
TGTGCCAGCAGCCATTTGGACCGGGGCTACTACGAGCAGTACTTC	CASSHLDRGYYEQYF	NA	TRBJ2-7	15	TRBV28	few
TGTGCCAGCAGTGAACGGGAGTACACAGATACGCAGTATTTT	CASSEREYTDTQYF	NA	TRBJ2-3	14	TRBV6-4	NA
TGTGCCAGCAGCTCCCTGGGACAGGGGCGTCGGGAGCAGTACTTC	CASSSLGQGRREQYF	TRBD1	TRBJ2-7	15	TRBV14	NA
TGTGCCAGCAGCTTGCGGGCTAGCACAGATACGCAGTATTTT	CASSLRASTDTQYF	NA	TRBJ2-3	14	TRBV5-8	NA
TGTGCCAGCAGTTACTCGTTCAGGGGAGGGTACGAGCAGTACTTC	CASSYSFRGGYEQYF	NA	TRBJ2-7	15	TRBV6-5	once
TGTGCCATCAGTGAGGCAGGTTTGAACACTGAAGCTTTCTTT	CAISEAGLNTEAFF	NA	TRBJ1-1	14	TRBV10-3	few
TGTGCCAGCAGTGAACGACAGGGATCATACAATTCACCCCTCCACTTT	CASSERQGSYNSPLHF	TRBD1	TRBJ1-6	16	TRBV28	NA
TGTGCCAGCTCACCACCGGGGGTCAGGTACGAGCAGTACTTC	CASSPPGVRYEQYF	NA	TRBJ2-7	14	TRBV18	NA
TGTGCCAGCTCACCACCGGCTCGCTCCTACGAGCAGTACTTC	CASSPPARSYEQYF	NA	TRBJ2-7	14	TRBV18	few